The 9 T cell receptor beta chains in this list originate from one sample, sequenced in a study of cytomegalovirus exposure and HLA in healthy donors. PCR involved 60 Vbeta and 13 Jbeta primers. The assay was immunoSEQ multiplex PCR, and TCRdb's table has in-frame clones only and misses some. This sample has 130,000 or so clones, with around 66% found just once. Sequencing was carried out using PBMCs. The receptor source for this set is a woman in her thirties or forties in good health and CMV-seropositive.

A few counts support this clone. The rearrangement links TRBV7-9 to TRBJ2-2; tentatively, D is TRBD2 (6 bases). The CDR3 is made up of 16 amino acids. Germline-derived CDR1 and CDR2 are SEHNR and FQNEAQ (reference sequence). With 1 base removed from V and 5 bases from J, the gap between germline ends came to 14 bases. CDR3 DNA sequence: TGTGCCAGCAGCTTAGTATCCGGGGGTTGGACCGGGGAGCTGTTTTTT. Residues: CASSLVSGGWTGELFF.

This clone occurred a few times. This sequence joins TRBV6-5 and TRBJ2-7; D remains unclear. V was trimmed by 9 bases and J by 0 bases, leaving 9 bases between them. CDR1 and CDR2 from the germline V gene are MNHEY and SVGAGI. The length of the CDR3 is 12 residues. CDR3 region: CASGSGSYEQYF. In DNA form, the CDR3 reads TGTGCCAGTGGCTCGGGCTCCTACGAGCAGTACTTC.

The chain is built from TRBV5-1 and TRBJ1-6; D gene ambiguous. The CDR3 is 15 residues long. Germline V gene lookup returns CDR1 SGHRS and CDR2 YFSETQ. The V end lost 4 bases, the J end lost 5 bases, and 13 bases lay between the germline ends. The CDR3 protein is CASSPVDGDNSPLHF. The CDR3 bases are TGCGCCAGCAGCCCTGTGGACGGGGATAATTCACCCCTCCACTTT.

This clone has just a few counts. The chain couples TRBV28 to TRBJ2-5, with TRBD2 identical over 7 bases. Trimming cost V 4 bases and J 1 base; bases outside gene matches: 6. The CDR3 has 15 residues. CDR1 and CDR2 (germline): MDHEN, SYDVKM. The CDR3 sequence: CASSSAGLSQETQYF. CDR3 DNA: TGTGCCAGCAGTTCAGCGGGACTGTCCCAAGAGACCCAGTACTTC.

This rearrangement joins TRBV6-1 to TRBJ1-2; no firm D call. From germline, CDR1 is MNHNS and CDR2 SASEGT. CDR3 length: 13 residues. V lost 6 bases and J lost 5, with 13 bases in between. CDR3 in amino acids: CASSPGGRYGYTF. In DNA, the CDR3 is TGTGCCAGCAGCCCTGGAGGGAGGTATGGCTACACCTTC.

As concerns this clone: Within the sample, other DNA sequences also encode this same CDR3. The V gene is TRBV5-6, the J gene TRBJ1-2, with D uncertain. CDR1 and CDR2 from the germline V gene are SGHDT and YYEEEE. CDR3 length: 12 residues. V dropped 1 base and J dropped 6 bases, with 7 bases sitting between them. The CDR3 DNA is TGTGCCAGCAGCTTGCGAGAGGATGGCTACACCTTC. Protein: CASSLREDGYTF. Drawing the rest from reference TRBV5-6 and TRBJ1-2, the complete variable domain is DAGVTQSPTHLIKTRGQQVTLRCSPKSGHDTVSWYQQALGQGPQFIFQYYEEEERQRGNFPDRFSGHQFPNYSSELNVNALLLGDSALYLCASSLREDGYTFGSGTRLTVV.

The gene calls are TRBV28 and TRBJ1-2; TRBD1 matches 8 bases. Per the germline V gene, CDR1 is MDHEN and CDR2 is SYDVKM. Losses at the gene ends were 4 bases for V and 1 base for J; bases not matched to a gene: 11. The CDR3 sequence is 17 residues long. This CDR3 is CASSYSARDRRNYGYTF. CDR3 DNA: TGTGCCAGCAGTTACTCGGCCCGGGACAGGCGTAACTATGGCTACACCTTC.

The gene calls are TRBV6-4 and TRBJ2-2, with D uncertain. Germline values: CDR1 MRHNA, CDR2 SNTAGT. V shed 0 bases and J shed 3 bases, with 11 bases lying between them. The length of the CDR3 is 16 residues. The CDR3 nucleotides are TGTGCCAGCAGTGACTCTGAGACAAGAGACACCGGGGAGCTGTTTTTT. Its protein is CASSDSETRDTGELFF.

This clone was seen once. This rearrangement joins TRBV28 to TRBJ2-7; 7 nucleotides align to TRBD2. The CDR3 covers 13 residues. V shed 5 bases and J 7 bases; nucleotides not matched to a gene: 8. From germline, CDR1 is MDHEN and CDR2 SYDVKM. The CDR3 sequence is CASSLIGTIEQYF. The CDR3 coding sequence is TGTGCCAGCAGTCTCATCGGGACTATAGAGCAGTACTTC.